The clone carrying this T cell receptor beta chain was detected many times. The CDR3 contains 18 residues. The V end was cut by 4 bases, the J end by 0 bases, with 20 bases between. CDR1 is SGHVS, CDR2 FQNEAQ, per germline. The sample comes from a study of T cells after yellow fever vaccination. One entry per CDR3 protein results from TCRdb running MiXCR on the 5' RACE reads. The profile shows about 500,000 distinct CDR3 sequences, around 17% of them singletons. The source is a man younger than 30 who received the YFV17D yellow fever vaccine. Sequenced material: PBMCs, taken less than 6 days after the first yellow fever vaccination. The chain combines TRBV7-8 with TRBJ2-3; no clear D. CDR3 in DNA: TGTGCCAGCAGCTCCCGACGAGTGACATATTCTAGCACAGATACGCAGTATTTT. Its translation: CASSSRRVTYSSTDTQYF.